This TCR beta chain was identified in a study of control samples from healthy donors and cancer patients. As regards this clone: A read error may explain this, as a much larger clone is one base away.

CDR1 is SGHTA, CDR2 FQGNSA, per germline. V dropped 5 bases and J dropped 0 bases, with 3 bases sitting between them. The CDR3 runs to 12 residues. TCRdb's copy holds only in-frame clones and misses some; the assay was immunoSEQ multiplex PCR. This sample has 35,000 to 45,000 clones, with approximately 82% found just once. The sequencing input was blood. This chain connects TRBV7-2 to TRBJ2-3; no firm D call. This receptor was identified in a man aged 55 to 70 in good health. This CDR3 reads CASSRSTDTQYF. Written as DNA, the CDR3 is TGTGCCAGCAGCCGTAGCACAGATACGCAGTATTTT. The whole variable domain, filled in from reference TRBV7-2 and TRBJ2-3, reads GAGVSQSPSNKVTEKGKDVELRCDPISGHTALYWYRQSLGQGLEFLIYFQGNSAPDKSGLPSDRFSAERTGGSVSTLTIQRTQQEDSAVYLCASSRSTDTQYFGPGTRLTVL.